A selection of T cell receptor beta chains follows, all from one sample in a study of blood T cell repertoires in COVID-19. Measured with immunoSEQ multiplex PCR; TCRdb has only the in-frame clones, and not every one. The table has roughly 250,000 clones, around 85% seen once. Sequencing used peripheral blood. The origin of the receptors is a woman aged 40 to 50 with active or convalescent COVID-19. Each CDR3 is given without its conserved first and last residue. The order of the fields is V gene, CDR3 protein.

>TRBV3-1/TRBV3-2
ASSQNRVNQPQH
>TRBV6-5
ASSYGGQGTYEQY
>TRBV19
ASRRANEKLF
>TRBV28
ASTLGGNTGELF
>TRBV5-1
ASSIQGAGETQY
>TRBV18
ASSQDRSNYGYT
>TRBV11-2
ASSSRRGTANEKLF
>TRBV2
ATTRRGGGNEKLF
>TRBV10-3
AIRRTGGVGNTEAF
>TRBV6-5
ASSYKPGQFSGGYT
>TRBV7-9
ASRRQGAGEKLF
>TRBV7-3
ASSLSSGGKGYT
>TRBV15
ATSSDRFRETQY
>TRBV27
ASSPTPGLRNSPLH
>TRBV5-5
ASSPAGGIRETQY
>TRBV30
AWSIRQGREGNTIY
>TRBV2
ASSPQGGGRQTHEQF
>TRBV12-3/TRBV12-4
ASSNSGIEAF
>TRBV9
ASSVEAGGLTGAF